A single sample gave rise to the 27 T cell receptor beta chains below, sequenced in a study of T cells in Graves' hyperthyroidism and ophthalmopathy. Researchers took RNA transcripts and amplified the TCR beta CDR3 regions from them. Carried out on the TCR CDR3, a first-round RT-PCR used the HTBI primer set. One entry per CDR3 protein results from TCRdb running MiXCR on the multiplex PCR reads. The table includes about 640,000 distinct CDR3 sequences, about a fifth detected once. The sequencing sample was made of blood. These receptors were taken from a man in his thirties or forties with Graves' ophthalmopathy.

To note about this clonotype: This may arise from a read error, as a much more abundant clone is one base away. The chain recombines TRBV5-1 with TRBJ1-1; 9 positions match TRBD1. The CDR3 spans 15 residues. Trimming removed 5 bases from V and 0 bases from J; junction bases left unmatched: 5. In germline, CDR1 is SGHRS, CDR2 YFSETQ. For the CDR3, the DNA is TGCGCCAGCAGGACCAGGACAGGGGTGAACACTGAAGCTTTCTTT. The encoded protein is CASRTRTGVNTEAFF.

This clonotype occurred many times. The CDR3 here is CASAIRTGELETQYF. DNA for the CDR3: TGTGCCAGCGCAATAAGGACAGGGGAATTAGAGACCCAGTACTTC. The chain is built from TRBV12-3 or TRBV12-4 and TRBJ2-5, with TRBD1 identical over 9 bases. Trimming cost V 8 bases and J 4 bases; bases outside gene matches: 11. The CDR3 runs 15 residues.

This clonotype was counted between two and nine times. Possible read error: a much larger clone is one base away. J is TRBJ1-2 and V is TRBV28; tentatively, D is TRBD1 (6 bases). The germline V gene has CDR1 MDHEN and CDR2 SYDVKM. This CDR3 contains 15 residues. The CDR3 protein is CASSPIRDRPYGHTF. The DNA for the CDR3 is TGTGCCAGCAGTCCAATTCGTGACAGGCCCTATGGCCACACCTTC.

This clonotype showed up many times. This chain links TRBV20-1 with TRBJ2-7, with 9 bases that match TRBD1. CDR3 length: 16 residues. From germline, CDR1 is DFQATT and CDR2 SNEGSKA (reference sequence). With V trimmed by 4 bases and J by 4 bases, 14 bases remained unmatched. The CDR3 here is CSATGTGQSSLYEQYF. As DNA, the CDR3 is TGCAGTGCTACTGGGACAGGGCAATCGAGTCTGTACGAGCAGTACTTC.

The sample holds a few counts of this clonotype. The chain carries TRBV5-4 and TRBJ2-3; D remains ambiguous. Trimming cost V 4 bases and J 0 bases, with 9 bases left between them. This CDR3 comprises 14 residues. The V gene's germline CDR1 is SGHNT and CDR2 YYREEE (reference sequence). This CDR3 is CASSRMDSTDTQYF. CDR3 nucleotide sequence: TGTGCCAGCAGCCGAATGGACAGCACAGATACGCAGTATTTT.

The chain joins TRBV12-3 or TRBV12-4 to TRBJ2-1, with D unresolved. The V and J ends lost 6 bases and 0 bases respectively, with 15 bases between them. The CDR3 is made up of 16 amino acids. In DNA form, the CDR3 reads TGTGCCAGCAGACCGTGGCGGCGGAGCTCCTACAATGAGCAGTTCTTC. Translating gives CASRPWRRSSYNEQFF.

The table lists this clonotype with a count of one. The chain employs TRBV20-1 and TRBJ1-4, with no clear D. V was trimmed by 3 bases and J by 7 bases, leaving 15 bases between them. Germline V lookup: CDR1 DFQATT, CDR2 SNEGSKA (reference sequence). This CDR3 is 14 amino acids long. The CDR3 DNA reads as TGCAGTGCTAGGGGCCGGGGAAGAGGTGAAAAACTGTTTTTT. This codes for CSARGRGRGEKLFF.

This clonotype occurred many times. The chain is built from TRBV2 and TRBJ1-1, with D hard to call. This CDR3 is built from 10 residues. Germline V CDR1 and CDR2: SNHLY, FYNNEI. V gave up 6 bases and J gave up 4 bases, with 3 bases separating them. CDR3 protein: CASSGTEAFF. In nucleotides, the CDR3 is TGTGCCAGCAGCGGCACTGAAGCTTTCTTT.

This chain uses TRBV27 with TRBJ1-4; no firm D call. Germline loops: CDR1 MNHEY, CDR2 SMNVEV (reference sequence). The CDR3 covers 15 residues. The germline V and J ends were trimmed by 3 bases and 0 bases, with 8 bases remaining between them. For the CDR3, the DNA is TGTGCCAGCAGTTTCCAGCGAGCAACTAATGAAAAACTGTTTTTT. This codes for CASSFQRATNEKLFF.

A few counts support this clonotype. This rearrangement joins TRBV19 to TRBJ1-1; 8 nucleotides align to TRBD1. The length of the CDR3 is 14 residues. Trimming took 4 bases from V and 5 from J; bases not matched to a gene: 6. Per germline, CDR1 LNHDA and CDR2 SQIVND (reference sequence). CDR3 nucleotides: TGTGCCAGTAGTACCGGGACAGGTCAAACTGAAGCTTTCTTT. It is translated as CASSTGTGQTEAFF. Based on the CDR3 plus reference TRBV19 and TRBJ1-1, the full variable domain is DGGITQSPKYLFRKEGQNVTLSCEQNLNHDAMYWYRQDPGQGLRLIYYSQIVNDFQKGDIAEGYSVSREKKESFPLTVTSAQKNPTAFYLCASSTGTGQTEAFFGQGTRLTVV.

This clonotype showed up many times. This chain links TRBV3-1 with TRBJ1-1; D not certain. V lost 0 bases and J lost 2, with 4 bases in between. This CDR3 has 13 residues. Per the germline V gene, CDR1 is LGHDT and CDR2 is YNNKEL (reference sequence). The CDR3 sequence: CASSQDPNTEAFF. As DNA, the CDR3 is TGTGCCAGCAGCCAAGATCCTAACACTGAAGCTTTCTTT.

The genes are TRBV24-1 and TRBJ2-3; TRBD2 matches 7 bases. Trimming removed 0 bases from V and 6 bases from J; junction bases left unmatched: 8. This CDR3 has 16 amino acids. CDR1 and CDR2 from the germline V gene are KGHDR and SFDVKD. CDR3 protein: CATSDLQAGEKDTQYF. In DNA, the CDR3 is TGTGCCACCAGTGATTTGCAGGCGGGGGAGAAGGATACGCAGTATTTT.

A remark on this clonotype: This sequence may be a read error, since a much larger clone differs from it by one base. The chain employs TRBV7-2 and TRBJ2-1, with a possible D match to TRBD1 (5 bases). Germline V gene lookup returns CDR1 SGHTA and CDR2 FQGNSA. The CDR3 runs to 17 residues. Trimming left V 3 bases short and J 0 bases short, with 15 bases between. The CDR3 is CASSFVPTTVSYNEQFF. The CDR3 bases are TGTGCCAGCAGCTTTGTCCCGACGACAGTCTCCTACAATGAGCAGTTCTTC.

At least ten counts were recorded for this clonotype. The chain uses TRBV10-3 and TRBJ2-7, with TRBD2 matching 11 bases. The germline CDR1 and CDR2 sequences are ENHRY and SYGVKD. With V trimmed by 3 bases and J by 5 bases, 18 bases remained unmatched. The CDR3 consists of 19 residues. This CDR3 reads CAISDKSATSGMSSNEQYF. The CDR3 DNA is TGTGCCATCAGTGACAAAAGCGCGACTAGCGGGATGTCTAGCAACGAGCAGTACTTC.

This chain connects TRBV30 to TRBJ1-1; perhaps TRBD1 as D (5 bases). Trimming removed 2 bases at V and 11 bases at J, with 15 bases between. CDR1 and CDR2 from the germline V gene are GTSNPN and SVGIG (reference sequence). The CDR3 extends over 12 amino acids. CDR3 in DNA: TGTGCCTGGAGTATTAACCGGGGCCTGGCTTTCTTT. It specifies CAWSINRGLAFF.

The rearrangement joins TRBV2 to TRBJ1-4; the D is unclear. The germline V gene has CDR1 SNHLY and CDR2 FYNNEI. Trimming left V 6 bases short and J 5 bases short, with 13 bases between. The CDR3 runs 14 residues. CDR3: CASRSATENEKLFF. The CDR3, as DNA: TGTGCCAGCAGATCGGCCACCGAAAATGAAAAACTGTTTTTT.

This clonotype occurred a few times. This chain uses TRBV20-1 with TRBJ1-1, with 7 bases matching TRBD1. The ends lost 0 bases at V and 4 bases at J; junction bases unmatched: 5. The CDR3 totals 14 residues. CDR1 and CDR2 (germline): DFQATT, SNEGSKA (reference sequence). The CDR3 sequence: CSARDTGVITEAFF. The CDR3 coding sequence is TGCAGTGCTAGAGATACAGGGGTGATCACTGAAGCTTTCTTT.

This clonotype turned up a few times. J is TRBJ2-5 and V is TRBV28; TRBD2 matches 9 bases. This CDR3 is built from 17 residues. Germline V CDR1 and CDR2: MDHEN, SYDVKM. J was trimmed by 2 bases and V by 4 bases; bases with no gene match: 11. For the CDR3, the DNA is TGTGCCAGCAGTTCATCCCGGACTAGCGTTCTACAAGAGACCCAGTACTTC. Its protein is CASSSSRTSVLQETQYF.

This clonotype occurred a few times. The chain's CDR3 is CASKGTILYEQYF. CDR3 in DNA: TGTGCCAGCAAGGGGACAATTCTCTACGAGCAGTACTTC. The genes are TRBV28 and TRBJ2-7, with TRBD1 as a possible D gene (6 bases). The V gene's germline CDR1 is MDHEN and CDR2 SYDVKM. This CDR3 spans 13 amino acids. V lost 7 bases to trimming and J lost 3 bases, with 13 bases between them.

This clonotype has just a few counts. CDR3 region: CASSRSYGEGVSYEQYF. Here the CDR3 DNA reads TGTGCCAGCAGCCGGAGTTACGGGGAGGGGGTCTCCTACGAGCAGTACTTC. V is TRBV7-9 and J is TRBJ2-7, with D tentatively TRBD2 (7 bases). V was cut by 5 bases and J by 0 bases, with 20 bases left in between. This CDR3 contains 17 residues. Germline V gives CDR1 SEHNR, CDR2 FQNEAQ (reference sequence).

This clonotype occurred a few times. The V gene is TRBV6-5, the J gene TRBJ2-7; 9 bases agree with TRBD1. The CDR3 is 14 amino acids. From germline, CDR1 is MNHEY and CDR2 SVGAGI. Trimming cost V 3 bases and J 6 bases; bases outside gene matches: 6. The CDR3 sequence: CASSYFGQGSEQYF. CDR3 coding DNA: TGTGCCAGCAGTTATTTTGGACAGGGGAGCGAGCAGTACTTC.

CDR3 residues: CASSLLEGIHEQYF. The DNA of the CDR3 is TGCGCCAGCAGCTTGTTAGAGGGGATCCACGAGCAGTACTTC. The chain couples TRBV5-1 to TRBJ2-7, with D possibly being TRBD1 or TRBD2 (5 bases each). The CDR3 length is 14 residues. V was shortened by 1 base and J by 5 bases, with 13 bases between the two germline ends. Germline values: CDR1 SGHRS, CDR2 YFSETQ.

The V gene is TRBV30, the J gene TRBJ2-1; D may be TRBD1 (5 bases). Trimming stripped 0 bases from V and 5 bases from J, with 14 bases between. The germline gives CDR1 GTSNPN, CDR2 SVGIG (reference sequence). The CDR3 contains 15 residues. The CDR3 coding sequence is TGTGCCTGGAGTGTAGGGGTGGGCGGTCACAATGAGCAGTTCTTC. It yields the protein CAWSVGVGGHNEQFF.

V and J are TRBV20-1 and TRBJ2-3, with 8 bases matching TRBD2. The trim removed 6 bases at V and 7 bases at J, leaving 15 bases unmatched. Germline values: CDR1 DFQATT, CDR2 SNEGSKA (reference sequence). The CDR3 has 15 amino acids. CDR3: CSAGTSTGGINTQYF. CDR3 nucleotide sequence: TGCAGTGCCGGGACCTCGACGGGAGGGATAAATACGCAGTATTTT.

In its sample, this clonotype was seen a few times. The chain carries TRBV7-9 and TRBJ1-2; D gene unclear. Germline V gene data show CDR1 as SEHNR and CDR2 as FQNEAQ (reference sequence). V lost 5 bases, J lost 7 bases, and 14 bases lay in between. The CDR3 runs to 13 residues. The CDR3 spells CASSETREGGYTF. The CDR3, as DNA: TGTGCCAGCAGCGAGACCCGGGAGGGTGGCTACACCTTC. Using reference TRBV7-9 and TRBJ1-2 for the parts outside the CDR3, the full variable domain is DTGVSQNPRHKITKRGQNVTFRCDPISEHNRLYWYRQTLGQGPEFLTYFQNEAQLEKSRLLSDRFSAERPKGSFSTLEIQRTEQGDSAMYLCASSETREGGYTFGSGTRLTVV.

V usage is TRBV7-3 and J usage is TRBJ2-1; maybe TRBD1 (6 bases). Trimming took off 5 bases at V and 12 bases at J, with 17 bases between the two ends. CDR3 length equals 13 residues. The germline V gene has CDR1 SGHTA and CDR2 FQGTGA. In nucleotides, the CDR3 is TGTGCCAGCAGCCCTGGGGACACCGCTGGGCAGTTCTTC. It codes for CASSPGDTAGQFF.

V gene TRBV30 combines with J gene TRBJ2-2; D might be TRBD2 (5 bases). This CDR3 is 16 amino acids long. Deletions cut 5 bases from V and 6 bases from J, with 22 bases between. Germline values: CDR1 GTSNPN, CDR2 SVGIG (reference sequence). The DNA of the CDR3 is TGTGCCTGGCAAGAAACCGCCCTGTCCGGGGCCGGGGAGCTGTTTTTT. It codes for CAWQETALSGAGELFF.